This passage covers 9 T cell receptor beta chains from one sample sequenced in a study of T cell responses to AZD1222 COVID-19 vaccine. TCRdb's copy holds only in-frame clones and misses some; the assay was immunoSEQ multiplex PCR. Altogether tens of thousands of clones are present, 70% to 90% being singletons, with the ten largest covering 11%. The sequences come from peripheral blood, collected on day 0 of AZD1222 vaccination. The receptors here all came from an adult in good health.

The J gene is TRBJ1-3, the V gene TRBV30; D is perhaps TRBD1 (6 bases). Trimming took 2 bases from V and 3 from J, leaving 14 bases between them. The germline V gene has CDR1 GTSNPN and CDR2 SVGIG (reference sequence). This CDR3 comprises 15 residues. Here the CDR3 DNA reads TGTGCCTGGAGTAGGGGGGGCGCGTATGGAAACACCATATATTTT. It specifies CAWSRGGAYGNTIYF. Supplemented by reference TRBV30 and TRBJ1-3, the full variable domain reads SQTIHQWPATLVQPVGSPLSLECTVEGTSNPNLYWYRQAAGRGLQLLFYSVGIGQISSEVPQNLSASRPQDRQFILSSKKLLLSDSGFYLCAWSRGGAYGNTIYFGEGSWLTVV.

The chain employs TRBV7-8 and TRBJ2-5; no reliable D call. The germline CDR1 and CDR2 sequences are SGHVS and FQNEAQ. This CDR3 is 13 amino acids long. Deletions cut 10 bases from V and 1 base from J, with 13 bases between. This CDR3 reads CATGPFPQETQYF. Written as DNA, the CDR3 is TGTGCCACCGGACCCTTCCCCCAAGAGACCCAGTACTTC.

The chain's CDR3 is CASGLSGQGKFQPQHF. The CDR3, as DNA: TGTGCTAGTGGTTTGTCGGGACAGGGCAAGTTTCAGCCCCAGCATTTT. This sequence joins TRBV12-5 and TRBJ1-5, with 9 positions matching TRBD1. V was pared by 2 bases and J by 6 bases, with 8 bases of the junction left unmatched. Germline V lookup: CDR1 LGHNT, CDR2 FRNRAP. The CDR3 length is 16 residues.

V usage is TRBV6-1 and J usage is TRBJ2-7; D is unresolved. The germline V gene has CDR1 MNHNS and CDR2 SASEGT. This CDR3 is 14 amino acids long. V dropped 2 bases and J dropped 5 bases, with 13 bases sitting between them. The CDR3 DNA reads as TGTGCCAGCAGTGAAACTCCCAGTACCCACGAGCAGTACGTC. Its protein product is CASSETPSTHEQYV.

CDR3 bases: TGTGCCAGCAGCCCCCGGACAGTAAACACCGGGGAGCTGTTTTTT. Amino acid sequence: CASSPRTVNTGELFF. V and J are TRBV7-9 and TRBJ2-2, with D perhaps TRBD1 (6 bases). Trimming removed 5 bases at V and 2 bases at J, with 12 bases between. The germline CDR1 and CDR2 sequences are SEHNR and FQNEAQ (reference sequence). The CDR3 contains 15 residues. The whole variable domain, filled in from reference TRBV7-9 and TRBJ2-2, reads DTGVSQNPRHKITKRGQNVTFRCDPISEHNRLYWYRQTLGQGPEFLTYFQNEAQLEKSRLLSDRFSAERPKGSFSTLEIQRTEQGDSAMYLCASSPRTVNTGELFFGEGSRLTVL.

J is TRBJ2-1 and V is TRBV2; 13 bases agree with TRBD2. With V trimmed by 6 bases and J by 7 bases, 6 bases remained unmatched. There are 15 residues in the CDR3. Germline V gene data show CDR1 as SNHLY and CDR2 as FYNNEI. CDR3 bases: TGTGCCAGCAGGACCGGGACTAGCGGGATAAATGAGCAGTTCTTC. Encoded protein: CASRTGTSGINEQFF. Supplemented by reference TRBV2 and TRBJ2-1, the full variable domain reads EPEVTQTPSHQVTQMGQEVILRCVPISNHLYFYWYRQILGQKVEFLVSFYNNEISEKSEIFDDQFSVERPDGSNFTLKIRSTKLEDSAMYFCASRTGTSGINEQFFGPGTRLTVL.

The V call is TRBV18, the J call TRBJ2-7, with TRBD2 matching over 10 bases. CDR1 is KGHSH, CDR2 LQKENI, per germline. This CDR3 has 14 residues. Trimming took 4 bases from V and 2 from J; bases not matched to a gene: 2. The DNA for the CDR3 is TGTGCCAGCTCACGCCTAGCGGGGGCCTACGAGCAGTACGTC. This translates into CASSRLAGAYEQYV.

Only one count was recorded for this clone. The chain has TRBV19 and TRBJ1-5, with D perhaps TRBD1 (5 bases). The CDR3 totals 17 residues. From germline, CDR1 is LNHDA and CDR2 SQIVND (reference sequence). V gave up 2 bases and J gave up 7 bases, with 21 bases separating them. The CDR3 loop is CASSIRDGGVFGQPQHF. DNA for the CDR3: TGTGCCAGTAGTATAAGGGACGGTGGGGTATTTGGCCAGCCCCAGCATTTT. Combining the CDR3 with reference TRBV19 and TRBJ1-5 gives the whole variable domain DGGITQSPKYLFRKEGQNVTLSCEQNLNHDAMYWYRQDPGQGLRLIYYSQIVNDFQKGDIAEGYSVSREKKESFPLTVTSAQKNPTAFYLCASSIRDGGVFGQPQHFGDGTRLSIL.

V is TRBV4-1 and J is TRBJ1-2; D not certain. CDR3 size: 16 residues. V shed 0 bases and J shed 3 bases, with 14 bases lying between them. Germline values: CDR1 MGHRA, CDR2 YSYEKL. CDR3 sequence (DNA): TGCGCCAGCAGCCAAGACCCCAAAAAGGGAGACTATGGCTACACCTTC. Translation: CASSQDPKKGDYGYTF.